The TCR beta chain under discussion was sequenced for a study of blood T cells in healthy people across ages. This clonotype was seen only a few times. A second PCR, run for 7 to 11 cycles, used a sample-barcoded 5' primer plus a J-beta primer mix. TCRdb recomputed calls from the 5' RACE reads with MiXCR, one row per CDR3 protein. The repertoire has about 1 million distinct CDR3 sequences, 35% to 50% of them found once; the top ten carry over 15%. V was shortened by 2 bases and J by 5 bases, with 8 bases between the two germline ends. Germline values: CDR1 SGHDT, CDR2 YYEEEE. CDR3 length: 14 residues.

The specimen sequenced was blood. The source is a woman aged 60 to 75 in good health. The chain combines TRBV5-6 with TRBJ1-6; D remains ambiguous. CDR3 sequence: CASSFFRHNSPLHF. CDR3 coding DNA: TGTGCCAGCAGCTTCTTCAGGCATAATTCACCCCTCCACTTT.